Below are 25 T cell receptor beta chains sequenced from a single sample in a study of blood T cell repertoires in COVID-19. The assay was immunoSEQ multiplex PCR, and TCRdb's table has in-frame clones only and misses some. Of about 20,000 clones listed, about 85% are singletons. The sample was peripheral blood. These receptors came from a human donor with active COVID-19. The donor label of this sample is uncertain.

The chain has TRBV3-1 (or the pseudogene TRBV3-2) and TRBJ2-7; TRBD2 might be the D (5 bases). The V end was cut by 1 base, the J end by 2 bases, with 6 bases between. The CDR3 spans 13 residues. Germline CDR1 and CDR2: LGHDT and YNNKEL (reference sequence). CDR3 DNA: TGTGCCAGCAGCCAAGGAGGGACCTACGAGCAGTACTTC. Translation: CASSQGGTYEQYF.

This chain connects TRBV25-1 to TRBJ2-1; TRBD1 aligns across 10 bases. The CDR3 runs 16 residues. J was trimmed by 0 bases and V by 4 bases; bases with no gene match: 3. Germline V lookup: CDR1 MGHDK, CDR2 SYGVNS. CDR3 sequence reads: CASSAWTGGSYNEQFF. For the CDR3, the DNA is TGTGCCAGCAGTGCCTGGACAGGGGGCTCCTACAATGAGCAGTTCTTC. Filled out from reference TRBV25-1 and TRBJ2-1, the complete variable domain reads EADIYQTPRYLVIGTGKKITLECSQTMGHDKMYWYQQDPGMELHLIHYSYGVNSTEKGDLSSESTVSRIRTEHFPLTLESARPSHTSQYLCASSAWTGGSYNEQFFGPGTRLTVL.

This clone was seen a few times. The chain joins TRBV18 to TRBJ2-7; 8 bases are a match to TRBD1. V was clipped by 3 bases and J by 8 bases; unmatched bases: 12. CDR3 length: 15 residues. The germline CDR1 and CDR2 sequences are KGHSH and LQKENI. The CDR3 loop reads CASSPPLAQGEKQYF. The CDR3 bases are TGTGCCAGCTCACCTCCCTTAGCACAGGGGGAAAAGCAGTACTTC.

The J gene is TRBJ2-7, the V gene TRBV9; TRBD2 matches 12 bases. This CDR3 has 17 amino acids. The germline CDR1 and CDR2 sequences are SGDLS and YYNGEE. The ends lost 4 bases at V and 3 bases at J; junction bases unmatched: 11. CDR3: CASSRGLAGLTDYEQYF. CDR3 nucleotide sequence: TGTGCCAGCAGCAGAGGACTAGCGGGACTAACGGACTACGAGCAGTACTTC.

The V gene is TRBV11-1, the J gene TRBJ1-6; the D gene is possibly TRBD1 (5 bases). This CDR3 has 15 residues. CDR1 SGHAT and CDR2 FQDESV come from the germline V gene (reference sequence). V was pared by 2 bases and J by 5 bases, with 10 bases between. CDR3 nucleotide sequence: TGTGCCAGCAGCTTAACAGGAACGAATAATTCACCCCTCCACTTT. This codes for CASSLTGTNNSPLHF.

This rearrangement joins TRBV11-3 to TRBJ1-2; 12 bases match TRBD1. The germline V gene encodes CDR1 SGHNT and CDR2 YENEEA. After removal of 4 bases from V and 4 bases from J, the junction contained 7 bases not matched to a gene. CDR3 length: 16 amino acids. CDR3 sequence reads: CASSSGTGGYGYGYTF. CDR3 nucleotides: TGTGCCAGCAGCTCCGGGACAGGGGGCTATGGCTATGGCTACACCTTC.

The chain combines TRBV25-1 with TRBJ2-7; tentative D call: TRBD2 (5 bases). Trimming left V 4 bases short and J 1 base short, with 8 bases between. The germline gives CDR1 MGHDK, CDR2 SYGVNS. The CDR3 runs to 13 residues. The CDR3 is CASSASTSYEQYF. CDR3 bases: TGTGCCAGCAGTGCTAGCACTTCCTACGAGCAGTACTTC.

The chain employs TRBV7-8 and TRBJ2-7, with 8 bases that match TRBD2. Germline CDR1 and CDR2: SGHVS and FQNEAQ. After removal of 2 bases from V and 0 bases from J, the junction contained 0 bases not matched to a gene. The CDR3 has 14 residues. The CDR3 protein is CASSLTSGSYEQYF. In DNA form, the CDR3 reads TGTGCCAGCAGCTTAACTAGCGGCTCCTACGAGCAGTACTTC.

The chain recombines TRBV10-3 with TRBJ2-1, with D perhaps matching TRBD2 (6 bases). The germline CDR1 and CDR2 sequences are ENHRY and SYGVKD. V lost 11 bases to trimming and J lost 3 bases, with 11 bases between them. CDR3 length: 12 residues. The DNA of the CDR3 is TGTGCCCGGGAGAGAAACTACAATGAGCAGTTCTTC. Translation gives CARERNYNEQFF.

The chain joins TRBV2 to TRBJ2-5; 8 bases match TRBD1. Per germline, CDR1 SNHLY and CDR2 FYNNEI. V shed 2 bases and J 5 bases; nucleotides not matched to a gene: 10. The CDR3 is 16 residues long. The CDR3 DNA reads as TGTGCCAGCAGTGAATGGGGAGCGACAGGGGAGGAGACCCAGTACTTC. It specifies CASSEWGATGEETQYF.

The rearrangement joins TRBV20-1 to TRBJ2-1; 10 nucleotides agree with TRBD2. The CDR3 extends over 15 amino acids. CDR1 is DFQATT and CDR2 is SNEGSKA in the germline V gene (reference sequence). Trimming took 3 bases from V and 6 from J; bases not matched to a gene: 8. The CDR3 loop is CSASNPSGSLNEQFF. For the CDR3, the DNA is TGCAGTGCTAGTAACCCTAGCGGGAGCCTCAATGAGCAGTTCTTC.

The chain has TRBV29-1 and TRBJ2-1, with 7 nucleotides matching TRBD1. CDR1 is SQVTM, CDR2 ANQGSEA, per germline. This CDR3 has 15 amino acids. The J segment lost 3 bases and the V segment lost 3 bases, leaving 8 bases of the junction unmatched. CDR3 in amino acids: CSVEVWDSDYNEQFF. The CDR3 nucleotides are TGCAGCGTTGAGGTTTGGGACAGTGACTACAATGAGCAGTTCTTC.

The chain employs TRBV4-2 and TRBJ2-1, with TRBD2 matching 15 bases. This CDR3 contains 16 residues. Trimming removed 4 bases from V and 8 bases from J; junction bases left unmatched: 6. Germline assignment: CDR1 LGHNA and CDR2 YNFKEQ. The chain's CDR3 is CASSPRTSGGGYEQFF. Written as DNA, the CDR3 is TGTGCCAGCAGCCCACGGACTAGCGGGGGGGGCTATGAGCAGTTCTTC.

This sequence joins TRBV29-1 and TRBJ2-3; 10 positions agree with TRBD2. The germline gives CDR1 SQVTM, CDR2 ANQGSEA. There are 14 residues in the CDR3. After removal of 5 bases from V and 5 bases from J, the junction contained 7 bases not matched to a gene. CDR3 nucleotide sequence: TGCAGCGTTCTCAGCGGGGGGGCTGGAGATACGCAGTATTTT. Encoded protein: CSVLSGGAGDTQYF.

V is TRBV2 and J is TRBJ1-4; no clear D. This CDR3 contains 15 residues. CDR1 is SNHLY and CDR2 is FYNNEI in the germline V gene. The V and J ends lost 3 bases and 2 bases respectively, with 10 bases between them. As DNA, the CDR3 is TGTGCCAGCAGTGAGAGGGTCTACACTAATGAAAAACTGTTTTTT. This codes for CASSERVYTNEKLFF. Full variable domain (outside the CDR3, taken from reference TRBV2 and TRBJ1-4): EPEVTQTPSHQVTQMGQEVILRCVPISNHLYFYWYRQILGQKVEFLVSFYNNEISEKSEIFDDQFSVERPDGSNFTLKIRSTKLEDSAMYFCASSERVYTNEKLFFGSGTQLSVL.

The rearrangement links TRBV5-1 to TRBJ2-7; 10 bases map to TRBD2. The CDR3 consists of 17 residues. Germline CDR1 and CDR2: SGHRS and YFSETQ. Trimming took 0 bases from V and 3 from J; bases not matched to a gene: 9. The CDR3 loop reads CASSLARGTSELYEQYF. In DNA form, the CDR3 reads TGCGCCAGCAGCTTGGCTCGAGGGACTAGCGAACTCTACGAGCAGTACTTC.

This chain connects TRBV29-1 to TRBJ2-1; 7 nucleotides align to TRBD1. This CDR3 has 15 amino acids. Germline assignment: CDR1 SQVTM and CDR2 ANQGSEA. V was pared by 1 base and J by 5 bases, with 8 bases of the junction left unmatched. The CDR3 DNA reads TGCAGCGTTGAAGTTGTAGGGACAGCAAACAATGAGCAGTTCTTC. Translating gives CSVEVVGTANNEQFF.

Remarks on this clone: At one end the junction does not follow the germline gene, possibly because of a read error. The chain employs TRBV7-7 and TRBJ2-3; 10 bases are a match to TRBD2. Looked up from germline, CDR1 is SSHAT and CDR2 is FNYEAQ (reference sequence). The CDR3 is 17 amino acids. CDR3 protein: CASSPDSGGLLTDTQYF. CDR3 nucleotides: TGTGCTAGCAGCCCCGATAGCGGGGGGCTACTCACAGATACGCAGTATTTT.

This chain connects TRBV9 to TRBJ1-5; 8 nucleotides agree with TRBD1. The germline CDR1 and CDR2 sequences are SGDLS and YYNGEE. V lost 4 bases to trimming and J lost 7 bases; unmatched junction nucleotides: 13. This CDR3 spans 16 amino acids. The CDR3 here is CASSPEDRGGFQPQHF. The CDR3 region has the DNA TGTGCCAGCAGCCCGGAAGACAGGGGAGGTTTCCAGCCCCAGCATTTT.

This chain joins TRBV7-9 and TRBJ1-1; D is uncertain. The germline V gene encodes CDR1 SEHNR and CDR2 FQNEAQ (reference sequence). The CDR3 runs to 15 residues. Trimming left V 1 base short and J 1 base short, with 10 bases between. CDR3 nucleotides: TGTGCCAGCAGCTTAGTTCGGGGTAAGAACACTGAAGCTTTCTTT. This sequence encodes CASSLVRGKNTEAFF.

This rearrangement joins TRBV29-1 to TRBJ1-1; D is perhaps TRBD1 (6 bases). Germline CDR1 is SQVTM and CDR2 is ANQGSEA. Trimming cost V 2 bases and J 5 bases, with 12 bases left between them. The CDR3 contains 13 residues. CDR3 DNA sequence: TGCAGCGTTGAATTTGGGGGCGGGACTGAAGCTTTCTTT. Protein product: CSVEFGGGTEAFF. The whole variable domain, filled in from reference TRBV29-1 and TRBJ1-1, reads SAVISQKPSRDICQRGTSLTIQCQVDSQVTMMFWYRQQPGQSLTLIATANQGSEATYESGFVIDKFPISRPNLTFSTLTVSNMSPEDSSIYLCSVEFGGGTEAFFGQGTRLTVV.

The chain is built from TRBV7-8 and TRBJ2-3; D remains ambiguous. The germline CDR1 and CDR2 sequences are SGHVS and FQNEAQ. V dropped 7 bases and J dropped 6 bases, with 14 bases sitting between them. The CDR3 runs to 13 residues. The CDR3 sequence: CASTITATDTQYF. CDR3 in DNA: TGTGCCAGCACAATCACTGCTACGGATACGCAGTATTTT.

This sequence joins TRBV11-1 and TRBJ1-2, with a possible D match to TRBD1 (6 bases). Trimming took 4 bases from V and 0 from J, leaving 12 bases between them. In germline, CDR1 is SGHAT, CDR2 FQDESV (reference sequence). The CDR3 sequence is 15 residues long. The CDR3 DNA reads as TGTGCCAGCAGCTACAACAGGGCATCTAACTATGGCTACACCTTC. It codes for CASSYNRASNYGYTF. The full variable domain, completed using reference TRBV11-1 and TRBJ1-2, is EAEVAQSPRYKITEKSQAVAFWCDPISGHATLYWYRQILGQGPELLVQFQDESVVDDSQLPKDRFSAERLKGVDSTLKIQPAELGDSAMYLCASSYNRASNYGYTFGSGTRLTVV.

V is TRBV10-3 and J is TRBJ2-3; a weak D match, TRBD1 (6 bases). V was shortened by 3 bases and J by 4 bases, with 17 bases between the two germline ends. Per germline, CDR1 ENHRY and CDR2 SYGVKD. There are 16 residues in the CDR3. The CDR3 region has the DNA TGTGCCATCAGTGATTTCGGGTCAGGGGTCCCAGATACGCAGTATTTT. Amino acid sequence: CAISDFGSGVPDTQYF.

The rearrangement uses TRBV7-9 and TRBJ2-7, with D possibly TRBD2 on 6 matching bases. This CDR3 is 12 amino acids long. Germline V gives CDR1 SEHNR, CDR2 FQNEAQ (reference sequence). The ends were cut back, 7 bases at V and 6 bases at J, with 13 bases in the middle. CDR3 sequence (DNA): TGTGCCAGCAACCCTACCGGGGGCGAGCAGTACTTC. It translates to CASNPTGGEQYF.